The 13 T cell receptor beta chains below were found in one sample sequenced in a study of T-cell memory formation after mild COVID-19. TCRdb ran MiXCR on the 5' RACE reads and lists one entry per CDR3 protein. This sample has around 370,000 distinct CDR3 sequences, with around 20% found just once. Sample: PBMCs or a T cell subset sorted from them (not recorded which). The origin of the receptors is an adult woman who had mild COVID-19 (a few samples of this study predate the infection). Cell type and time point are not known.

Only a few counts were recorded for this clonotype. This rearrangement joins TRBV20-1 to TRBJ2-7, with TRBD2 matching 8 bases. The CDR3 loop spans 18 amino acids. Trimming at V came to 1 base and at J to 0 bases, leaving 14 bases not matched to a gene. Germline CDR1 reads DFQATT; CDR2 reads SNEGSKA (reference sequence). The CDR3 sequence: CSARGNGGRKESSYEQYF. The CDR3, as DNA: TGCAGTGCTAGAGGGAACGGCGGGAGGAAAGAGAGCTCCTACGAGCAGTACTTC.

This rearrangement joins TRBV4-1 to TRBJ1-2, with D perhaps TRBD1 (6 bases). CDR1 and CDR2 from the germline V gene are MGHRA and YSYEKL. The germline V and J ends were trimmed by 0 bases and 4 bases, with 9 bases remaining between them. CDR3 length equals 14 residues. The CDR3 nucleotides are TGCGCCAGCAGCCAAGAGGCACAGGGCTATGGCTACACCTTC. Its translation is CASSQEAQGYGYTF.

The genes are TRBV19 and TRBJ2-3; TRBD2 matches at 7 bases. V shed 6 bases and J 2 bases; nucleotides not matched to a gene: 5. The length of the CDR3 is 14 residues. Germline CDR1 LNHDA, CDR2 SQIVND (reference sequence). Here the CDR3 reads CASRPSGNTDTQYF. CDR3 DNA sequence: TGTGCCAGTAGACCTAGCGGCAACACAGATACGCAGTATTTT. The full variable domain, with the rest looked up from reference TRBV19 and TRBJ2-3, is DGGITQSPKYLFRKEGQNVTLSCEQNLNHDAMYWYRQDPGQGLRLIYYSQIVNDFQKGDIAEGYSVSREKKESFPLTVTSAQKNPTAFYLCASRPSGNTDTQYFGPGTRLTVL.

This clonotype appeared a few times. The chain is built from TRBV7-2 and TRBJ2-3; 7 bases match TRBD2. V shed 1 base, J shed 6 bases, and the junction held 16 bases outside the gene matches. In germline, CDR1 is SGHTA, CDR2 FQGNSA. The CDR3 sequence is 18 residues long. Written as DNA, the CDR3 is TGTGCCAGCAGCTTAGAGACCTTTCTAGCGGCAGGCGTGGATACGCAGTATTTT. This gives the protein CASSLETFLAAGVDTQYF.

The chain links TRBV20-1 to TRBJ2-5; 8 bases agree with TRBD1. CDR1 is DFQATT and CDR2 is SNEGSKA in the germline V gene (reference sequence). Losses at the gene ends were 4 bases for V and 5 bases for J; bases not matched to a gene: 12. CDR3 length: 15 residues. CDR3 sequence (DNA): TGCAGTGCTAAACGAGACAGGGGCCCCTACGAGACCCAGTACTTC. It encodes CSAKRDRGPYETQYF.

This clonotype was seen a handful of times. The J gene is TRBJ1-1, the V gene TRBV11-2; no reliable D call. CDR3 length equals 14 residues. Germline V gene lookup returns CDR1 SGHAT and CDR2 FQNNGV. The V gene lost 5 bases and the J gene lost 1 base, with 11 bases spanning the gap. The CDR3 here is CASSRGPGNTEAFF. In nucleotides, the CDR3 is TGTGCCAGCAGCCGAGGTCCCGGGAACACTGAAGCTTTCTTT.

This chain connects TRBV7-2 to TRBJ2-1; 8 bases fit TRBD2. The CDR3 is 15 amino acids. J lost 8 bases, V lost 0 bases, and 6 bases had no gene match. CDR1 and CDR2 from the germline V gene are SGHTA and FQGNSA. The CDR3 nucleotides read TGTGCCAGCAGCTTAGCCTCGACTAGCGTCGATGAGCAGTTCTTC. Encoded protein: CASSLASTSVDEQFF.

This clonotype was seen a handful of times. The chain is built from TRBV20-1 and TRBJ1-1, with a possible D match to TRBD1 (5 bases). The germline V gene has CDR1 DFQATT and CDR2 SNEGSKA (reference sequence). Trimming took 6 bases from V and 0 from J, leaving 14 bases between them. This CDR3 is 14 amino acids long. The CDR3 DNA is TGCAGTGCCCTCCCCGGGACGGTGAACACTGAAGCTTTCTTT. This sequence encodes CSALPGTVNTEAFF.

The rearrangement links TRBV7-2 to TRBJ2-7; D ambiguous. There are 14 residues in the CDR3. The V gene's germline CDR1 is SGHTA and CDR2 FQGNSA. V lost 0 bases to trimming and J lost 4 bases, with 10 bases between them. The CDR3 DNA reads as TGTGCCAGCAGCTTAGCGCGTTGGGGTTACGAGCAGTACTTC. Translating gives CASSLARWGYEQYF.

The J gene is TRBJ2-5, the V gene TRBV7-2, with 10 positions matching TRBD2. Looked up from germline, CDR1 is SGHTA and CDR2 is FQGNSA. V lost 9 bases, J lost 4 bases, and 8 bases stayed unmatched. The CDR3 has 14 residues. The CDR3 nucleotides are TGTGCCAGTGGAGCGGGGGGGGGCGTAGAGACCCAGTACTTC. It is translated as CASGAGGGVETQYF. Combining the CDR3 with reference TRBV7-2 and TRBJ2-5 gives the whole variable domain GAGVSQSPSNKVTEKGKDVELRCDPISGHTALYWYRQSLGQGLEFLIYFQGNSAPDKSGLPSDRFSAERTGGSVSTLTIQRTQQEDSAVYLCASGAGGGVETQYFGPGTRLLVL.

This clonotype turned up a few times. This sequence joins TRBV7-8 and TRBJ1-1; D is undetermined. The germline V and J ends were trimmed by 5 bases and 2 bases, with 15 bases remaining between them. The V gene's germline CDR1 is SGHVS and CDR2 FQNEAQ. The CDR3 has 15 residues. The CDR3 DNA sequence: TGTGCCAGCAGCCTGAGGGTCACAGCAAACACTGAAGCTTTCTTT. This codes for CASSLRVTANTEAFF.

In its sample, this clonotype was seen a few times. J is TRBJ2-1 and V is TRBV12-3 or TRBV12-4, with D perhaps given as TRBD1 or TRBD2 (6 bases each). The CDR3 extends over 13 amino acids. Trimming pared 4 bases from V and 7 bases from J, leaving 11 bases between. CDR3 DNA sequence: TGTGCCAGCAGTTCGGGGGCGACTAATGAGCAGTTCTTC. Protein product: CASSSGATNEQFF.

This chain links TRBV5-1 with TRBJ1-2; D is unresolved. Germline V gives CDR1 SGHRS, CDR2 YFSETQ. This CDR3 is 14 amino acids long. V lost 0 bases, J lost 4 bases, and 10 bases lay in between. As DNA, the CDR3 is TGCGCCAGCAGCTTGGTTACGGGGATCTATGGCTACACCTTC. Translation gives CASSLVTGIYGYTF.